This section outlines one T cell receptor (beta chain) sequence together with its context. Its target is not known. Using immunoSEQ multiplex PCR, the repertoire was profiled, and TCRdb retains in-frame clones only, with some absent. The sample has 55,000 to 70,000 clones, about nine tenths seen once. The data were obtained in a study of T cell responses to AZD1222 COVID-19 vaccine. The germline V gene encodes CDR1 DFQATT and CDR2 SNEGSKA (reference sequence). The CDR3 runs to 11 residues. Trimming removed 2 bases from V and 8 bases from J, with 9 bases in between. Whole-study results and caveats: Baseline antibody screening turned up just a handful of seropositive AZD1222 recipients. Donors, mostly white British, included more females; clonal diversity was possibly underestimated.

V gene TRBV20-1 combines with J gene TRBJ1-2; D is undetermined. This receptor was taken from an adult in good health. The source material was peripheral blood, sampled on day 0 of AZD1222 vaccination. The CDR3 nucleotides are TGCAGTGCTAGAAAAGGAGTCGGCTACACCTTC. As protein: CSARKGVGYTF.